The present TCR beta chain was sequenced within a study of blood T cell repertoires in COVID-19. At the level of the study: The samples span acute and convalescent COVID-19 from the United States, Italy and Spain. PBMCs, B-cell-depleted T cells, or T cells were the source of the cDNA or gDNA that made up the material.

The V end was cut by 4 bases, the J end by 1 base, with 10 bases between. Germline CDR1 and CDR2: SQVTM and ANQGSEA. The CDR3 runs 13 residues. As originally analysed: The authors estimated nucleated cell counts from reference gene primer amplification. Repertoires were generated with immunoSEQ multiplex PCR, while TCRdb's copy carries only in-frame clones and drops some. V and J calls and clone size are as listed in that table; D and trimming were resolved from the DNA. The sample records about 160,000 clones, approximately 85% being singletons. Sequencing input: peripheral blood. This TCR was sampled from a man in his 60s who had recovered from COVID-19. The chain employs TRBV29-1 and TRBJ2-5; no clear D gene. The CDR3 sequence is CSVARNTQETQYF. The CDR3 DNA is TGCAGCGTTGCTAGGAACACCCAAGAGACCCAGTACTTC.